This TCR beta chain appears in the sequencing data of a study of T cells in women clearing cervical HPV infection. In regard to this clone: The read ends 3 residues shy of where the CDR3 ends; the end is completed using the germline J gene.

Deletions cut 0 bases from V and 8 bases from J, with 20 bases between. The CDR3 runs to 16 residues. Germline V lookup: CDR1 DFQATT, CDR2 SNEGSKA (reference sequence). TCRdb's table, derived via immunoSEQ multiplex PCR, lists solely in-frame clones and lacks some. The sample holds tens of thousands of clones. Sequencing input: blood buffy coat. The origin of this receptor is a woman between 18 and 70 years old with a cervical HPV16 infection that either progressed to CIN3+ or cleared (not recorded which). V is TRBV20-1 and J is TRBJ2-1; D perhaps matches TRBD2 (7 bases). The part of the CDR3 DNA that was read is TGCAGTGCTAGAGATGGGGGGGGCGGTAGCGGCGATGAG. Translation gives CSARDGGGGSGDE. The full CDR3 is CSARDGGGGSGDEQFF.